Detailed here is one TCR beta chain. TCRdb's table, derived via immunoSEQ multiplex PCR, lists solely in-frame clones and lacks some. Here the sample spans around 30,000 clones, over 75% being singletons. The data stem from a study of PD-L1 blockade in urothelial cancer. V shed 1 base, J shed 2 bases, and the junction held 4 bases outside the gene matches. The germline gives CDR1 MNHEY, CDR2 SMNVEV (reference sequence). This CDR3 spans 16 amino acids. The sequence came from a man over 45 with urothelial cancer. The sequences come from PBMCs, collected around atezolizumab (anti-PD-L1) treatment. The chain links TRBV27 to TRBJ2-2, with 7 bases fitting TRBD1. The CDR3: CASSLFGTVNTGELFF. Written as DNA, the CDR3 is TGTGCCAGCAGTTTATTCGGGACAGTAAACACCGGGGAGCTGTTTTTT.